This record covers a single T cell receptor beta chain. Germline V gene sequence: CDR1 SGHTA, CDR2 FQGTGA. The CDR3 has 15 amino acids. Losses at the gene ends were 4 bases for V and 4 bases for J; bases not matched to a gene: 9. The data belong to a study of blood T cell repertoires in COVID-19. Sequencing was performed with immunoSEQ multiplex PCR; in TCRdb, only in-frame clones are kept and a portion is missing. Here the sample spans 150,000 to 200,000 clones, less than 90% being singletons. The TCR sequence derives from a man between 60 and 75 years old with acute or convalescent COVID-19. The chain employs TRBV7-3 and TRBJ2-7, with 8 nucleotides matching TRBD2. Sequenced input: peripheral blood. The CDR3 reads CASSSGLADGYEQYF. The CDR3 nucleotides are TGTGCCAGCAGCTCAGGACTAGCCGACGGTTACGAGCAGTACTTC.